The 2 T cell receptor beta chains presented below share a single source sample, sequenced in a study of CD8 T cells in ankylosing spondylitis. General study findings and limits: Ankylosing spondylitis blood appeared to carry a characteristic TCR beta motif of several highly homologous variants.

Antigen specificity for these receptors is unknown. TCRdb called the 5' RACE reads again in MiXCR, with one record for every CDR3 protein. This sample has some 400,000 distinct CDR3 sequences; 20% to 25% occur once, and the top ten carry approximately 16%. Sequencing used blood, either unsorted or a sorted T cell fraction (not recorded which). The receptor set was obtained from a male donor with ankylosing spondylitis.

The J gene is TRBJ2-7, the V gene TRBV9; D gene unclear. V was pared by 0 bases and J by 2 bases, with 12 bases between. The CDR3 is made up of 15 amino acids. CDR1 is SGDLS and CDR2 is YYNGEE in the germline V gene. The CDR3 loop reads CASSVGPALTYEQYF. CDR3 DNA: TGTGCCAGCAGCGTAGGTCCAGCGCTAACCTACGAGCAGTACTTC. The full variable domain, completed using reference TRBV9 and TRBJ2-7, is DSGVTQTPKHLITATGQRVTLRCSPRSGDLSVYWYQQSLDQGLQFLIQYYNGEERAKGNILERFSAQQFPDLHSELNLSSLELGDSALYFCASSVGPALTYEQYFGPGTRLTVT.

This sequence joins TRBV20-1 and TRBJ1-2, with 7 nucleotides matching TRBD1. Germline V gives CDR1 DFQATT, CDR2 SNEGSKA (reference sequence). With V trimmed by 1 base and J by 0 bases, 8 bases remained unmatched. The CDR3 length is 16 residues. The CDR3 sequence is CSARVATGLTNYGYTF. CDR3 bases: TGCAGTGCTAGAGTTGCGACAGGGCTGACTAACTATGGCTACACCTTC.